This T cell receptor (beta chain) was observed in a study of shared clonotypes between healthy human individuals (TCRdb year 2020). Some background on the complete study: The cohort included three men and a couple of women between 18 and 49 years of age. For each donor, three plates each were used for CD4 naive and CD4 memory, two plates were used for CD8 naive, and one plate was used for CD8 memory. Different laboratories and diverse techniques were used to prepare libraries and sequence TCR repertoires, to increase sequencing depth and limit assay-specific biases. Blood TCR repertoires of five healthy adults were deeply sequenced to estimate repertoire size and the extent of clonotype sharing between individuals. Between about 0.8 and 9 billion PBMCs per donor were obtained by leukapheresis.

Broader findings and caveats from the paper: Because the study included a small number of donors, the genetic and exposure-history diversity represented was limited. Pairwise subsampling indicated that sequencing depth was expected to affect the degree of clonotype sharing among donors. Across a handful of donors, approximately 5% of naive CD4, roughly 3.8% of naive CD8, about 2.3% of memory CD4, and approximately 0.42% of memory CD8 clonotypes were shared. Estimated clonotype richness was generally larger for naive than for memory subsets. Even with the large sequencing depth, rarefaction of the sorted-subset datasets indicated that sequencing was incomplete. Only blood was sampled, and tissue TCR repertoires likely differ from those in blood. Higher generation probabilities were observed for clonotypes shared by all four sorted-subset donors than for non-shared clonotypes.

Its CDR3 holds 12 amino acids, cysteine through phenylalanine. Only CDR3 DNA is held: 36 bases, read in frame from base 1. CDR1 and CDR2 (LNHDA, SQIVND) derive from the germline V gene (reference sequence). The V and J ends are trimmed by 6 bases and 9 bases, leaving 11 bases between them. TCR CDR3 regions were amplified from genomic DNA by multiplex PCR using the deep immunoSEQ assay. Genomic DNA extracted from each cell subset was distributed evenly over all wells of several immunoSEQ 96-well plates, and each plate served as one replicate. For sorted subsets, about 200 ng genomic DNA, equal to 25,000 to 35,000 T cell genomes, was loaded into each replicate PCR. Purified libraries were quantified with a Qubit 3.0 fluorometer, sized on a Bioanalyzer 2100, and re-quantified with the KAPA Library Quantification kit. Every immunoSEQ 96-well plate was sequenced on a dedicated single-read 150-cycle Illumina NextSeq 550 flow cell. Per the authors' processing: The immunoSEQ output contained only junctional sequences without quality scores, so filtering could not match that applied to full-length reads. Sequences were annotated with PyIR, a Python wrapper for IgBLAST v1.9, using IMGT germline references to assign V/J genes and CDR3. Reads were filtered out if the reads had weak V/J assignments (E-value above 1e-6), no CDR3, stop codons, out-of-frame junctions, or ambiguous translated residues. V3J clonotypes were defined as sequences sharing an identical inferred V gene, J gene, and CDR3 amino acid sequence. To compute the percentage overlap between repertoires, the number of shared unique clonotypes was divided by the size of the smaller repertoire. Repertoire richness was assessed with RTK rarefaction, the Chao1 estimator, and Recon v2.1 estimates of unobserved clonotypes. Generation probabilities for all TCRbeta clonotypes obtained by the gDNA method from a handful of donors were computed using OLGA. What TCRdb holds here is the immuneACCESS table cut down to in-frame rearrangements. Part of the clones is not present; checked against another copy, under half of the missing clones reflect an unresolved V gene, and the others are unexplained. For V, J and clone size, that table is used; D and trimming come from the DNA. This sample lists hundreds of thousands of clones; about 74% were detected once. The ten largest clonotypes hold over 1.5% of the sample.

This clone showed up just a few times. No antigen is known for it. Per-nucleotide qualities are absent, and no much larger clonotype sits a single base away. The donors were healthy, HIV-negative adults with no recently reported acute infections or vaccinations. Every donor was a Caucasian adult living in Nashville, Tennessee, USA. Magnetic negative selection was used to enrich CD4+ T cells, after which naive cells were positively selected on CD45RA and the negative fraction became the memory subset. After blood collection by leukapheresis, PBMCs were isolated using Ficoll-Histopaque density gradient centrifugation and then cryopreserved in the vapor phase of liquid nitrogen. Analytical flow cytometry was used to check the purity and quantity of every magnetically sorted T cell population. From each sorted fraction, genomic DNA was isolated and quantified by UV absorbance on a Nanodrop 2000c.

The sequencing input was memory CD4+ T cells sorted from blood. Reading the label with the study, this specimen's cell subset or site is: CD45RA-negative fraction. The sequence links TRBV19 to TRBJ2-2; the D gene is perhaps TRBD1, on 5 matching bases. This receptor was obtained from a woman aged 25-40 years in good health. The CDR3 in this case is CASRQLGRELFF. The DNA sequence is given as TGTGCCAGTAGGCAGTTGGGGCGGGAGCTGTTTTTT.